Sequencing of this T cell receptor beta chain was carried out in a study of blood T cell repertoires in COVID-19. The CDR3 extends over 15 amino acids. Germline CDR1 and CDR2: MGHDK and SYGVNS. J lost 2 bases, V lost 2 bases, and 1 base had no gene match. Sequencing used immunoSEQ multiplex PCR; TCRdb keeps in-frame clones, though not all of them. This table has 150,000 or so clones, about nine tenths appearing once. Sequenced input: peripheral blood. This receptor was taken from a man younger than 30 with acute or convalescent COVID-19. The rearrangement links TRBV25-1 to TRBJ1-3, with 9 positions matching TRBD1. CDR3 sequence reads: CASSEHRGPGNTIYF. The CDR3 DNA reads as TGTGCCAGCAGTGAACACAGGGGGCCTGGAAACACCATATATTTT.